This T cell receptor (beta chain) was captured by sequencing in a study of breast tumors, draining lymph nodes, adjacent tissues. This clonotype was detected only a few times. The antigen is unknown. The study's findings and limits: Data only fit, rather than demonstrated, lymph node origin of most tumor T cells. Tumor TCR diversity was below lymph nodes but above nontumor tissue. Data fit most tumor T cells coming from lymph node, expanding in tumor.

The CDR3 contains 12 residues. CDR1 and CDR2 from the germline V gene are MDHEN and SYDVKM. The germline V and J ends were trimmed by 8 bases and 9 bases, with 17 bases remaining between them. TCRdb fed the multiplex PCR reads into MiXCR, producing one record per CDR3 protein. Here the sample spans roughly 86,000 distinct CDR3 sequences, approximately 19% being singletons. The lymph nodes were axillary draining lymph nodes from breast cancer patients. The clonotype was recovered from a female donor with breast cancer. Some clones in this sample may be carry-over from other donors' samples. Material: axillary lymph node tissue. The gene calls are TRBV28 and TRBJ2-7; D is unresolved. CDR3: CASGPPTHWQYF. The CDR3 coding sequence is TGTGCCAGCGGGCCCCCAACCCATTGGCAGTACTTC.